These 26 T cell receptor beta chains share one sample of origin, sequenced in a study of cytomegalovirus exposure and HLA in healthy donors. 60 Vbeta and 13 Jbeta primers were used in PCR. Generated by immunoSEQ multiplex PCR, the TCRdb table keeps only in-frame clones and is missing some. Of roughly 100,000 clones in the sample, 70% to 80% are singletons; the top ten hold approximately 3.4%. Sample: PBMCs. Source of these receptors: a male donor in good health and CMV-seropositive.

This clone was seen only a few times. This chain connects TRBV5-6 to TRBJ2-7; 7 bases map to TRBD1. Unmatched junction bases numbered 8, after V lost 2 bases and J lost 3 bases. CDR1 and CDR2 (germline): SGHDT, YYEEEE. The CDR3 consists of 15 residues. CDR3 in amino acids: CASSLVSGGNYEQYF. The CDR3 coding sequence is TGTGCCAGCAGCTTAGTTTCAGGGGGAAACTACGAGCAGTACTTC.

This clone was observed a single time. The rearrangement links TRBV29-1 to TRBJ2-2; possibly TRBD2 for D (6 bases). Trimming stripped 0 bases from V and 5 bases from J, with 7 bases between. In germline, CDR1 is SQVTM, CDR2 ANQGSEA. This CDR3 is built from 13 residues. CDR3 sequence reads: CSVEDRGTGELFF. Written as DNA, the CDR3 is TGCAGCGTTGAAGATCGGGGGACCGGGGAGCTGTTTTTT.

V gene TRBV5-5 combines with J gene TRBJ2-7, with D possibly being TRBD2 (7 bases). Between the trimmed V and J ends, which lost 4 bases and 0 bases, there was a span of 11 bases. This CDR3 has 14 amino acids. Germline loops: CDR1 SGHKS, CDR2 YYEKEE (reference sequence). The CDR3 nucleotides read TGTGCCAGCAGCAACGGGGGGCCCTCCTACGAGCAGTACTTC. Protein: CASSNGGPSYEQYF.

The CDR3 protein is CASSLLPGGSDNEQFF. As DNA, the CDR3 is TGTGCCAGCAGCCTCCTTCCGGGGGGATCCGACAATGAGCAGTTCTTC. The chain links TRBV11-2 to TRBJ2-1; TRBD2 agrees at 7 bases. The V segment lost 5 bases and the J segment 5 bases; nucleotides outside the gene matches: 12. CDR1 is SGHAT and CDR2 is FQNNGV in the germline V gene. The CDR3 spans 16 residues.

This clone was picked up one time. The rearrangement joins TRBV25-1 to TRBJ2-7; 7 nucleotides line up with TRBD1. This CDR3 spans 14 amino acids. Losses at the gene ends were 5 bases for V and 2 bases for J; bases not matched to a gene: 6. Germline V gives CDR1 MGHDK, CDR2 SYGVNS. The CDR3 DNA is TGTGCCAGCAGTCTACAGGGGCGGACCTACGAGCAGTACTTC. It encodes CASSLQGRTYEQYF.

The J gene is TRBJ1-3, the V gene TRBV18, with D tentatively TRBD1 (5 bases). The CDR3 contains 18 residues. Germline assignment: CDR1 KGHSH and CDR2 LQKENI. The V gene lost 3 bases and the J gene lost 0 bases, with 18 bases spanning the gap. In DNA form, the CDR3 reads TGTGCCAGCTCACCTTTTGGGGCCGGTGGGATCTCTGGAAACACCATATATTTT. This gives the protein CASSPFGAGGISGNTIYF.

The chain has TRBV5-1 and TRBJ2-5, with 13 bases matching TRBD2. Germline V gives CDR1 SGHRS, CDR2 YFSETQ. Trimming at V came to 4 bases and at J to 5 bases, leaving 5 bases not matched to a gene. The CDR3 spans 15 residues. The CDR3 spells CASSIGLAGAETQYF. Here the CDR3 DNA reads TGCGCCAGCAGCATAGGACTAGCGGGAGCGGAGACCCAGTACTTC. Full variable domain (rest looked up from reference TRBV5-1 and TRBJ2-5): KAGVTQTPRYLIKTRGQQVTLSCSPISGHRSVSWYQQTPGQGLQFLFEYFSETQRNKGNFPGRFSGRQFSNSRSEMNVSTLELGDSALYLCASSIGLAGAETQYFGPGTRLLVL.

V usage is TRBV11-3 and J usage is TRBJ2-1; TRBD2 matches at 9 bases. The CDR3 runs 15 residues. After removal of 5 bases from V and 5 bases from J, the junction contained 7 bases not matched to a gene. Germline assignment: CDR1 SGHNT and CDR2 YENEEA. The CDR3 bases are TGTGCCAGCAGCCCCAGCGGGGGGTTTAACAATGAGCAGTTCTTC. This sequence encodes CASSPSGGFNNEQFF.

CDR3 residues: CASSGVRGNEKLFF. The CDR3 bases are TGTGCCAGCAGTGGGGTCAGGGGGAATGAAAAACTGTTTTTT. The chain recombines TRBV25-1 with TRBJ1-4; 7 nucleotides match TRBD1. V gave up 4 bases and J gave up 5 bases; unmatched junction bases: 4. CDR3 size: 14 residues. Germline V gene sequence: CDR1 MGHDK, CDR2 SYGVNS.

The chain is built from TRBV4-3 and TRBJ2-5, with D perhaps TRBD2 (6 bases). The V gene lost 0 bases and the J gene lost 5 bases, with 19 bases spanning the gap. The CDR3 runs 17 residues. Germline lookup yields CDR1 LGHNA and CDR2 YSLEER. CDR3 sequence reads: CASSQDFGLAGGETQYF. CDR3 DNA: TGCGCCAGCAGCCAAGACTTCGGGCTAGCTGGGGGGGAGACCCAGTACTTC.

The CDR3 protein is CSVSGNGRVTEAFF. In DNA form, the CDR3 reads TGCAGCGTGTCAGGGAACGGACGTGTCACTGAAGCTTTCTTT. The chain couples TRBV29-1 to TRBJ1-1, with D tentatively TRBD1 (5 bases). Trimming shortened V by 6 bases and J by 4 bases, and 18 bases separated the two germline ends. The CDR3 totals 14 residues. Germline V gives CDR1 SQVTM, CDR2 ANQGSEA.

Of note for this clone: A read error may produce the germline difference seen at one junction end. The chain uses TRBV7-9 and TRBJ2-1; TRBD2 agrees at 10 bases. CDR3 length equals 17 residues. Germline lookup yields CDR1 SEHNR and CDR2 FQNEAQ (reference sequence). The CDR3 protein is CSSSLEVAGGPGNEQFF. The CDR3 DNA sequence: TGTTCCAGCAGCTTAGAAGTAGCGGGGGGCCCAGGGAATGAGCAGTTCTTC.

This rearrangement joins TRBV2 to TRBJ2-2, with 16 bases that match TRBD2. V lost 8 bases and J lost 6; bases outside the gene matches: 6. Germline CDR1 reads SNHLY; CDR2 reads FYNNEI. The CDR3 loop spans 16 amino acids. The CDR3 is CASGTSGGAGPGELFF. Here the CDR3 DNA reads TGTGCCAGCGGGACTAGCGGGGGGGCGGGGCCCGGGGAGCTGTTTTTT. The entire variable domain, with the rest obtained from reference TRBV2 and TRBJ2-2, is as follows: EPEVTQTPSHQVTQMGQEVILRCVPISNHLYFYWYRQILGQKVEFLVSFYNNEISEKSEIFDDQFSVERPDGSNFTLKIRSTKLEDSAMYFCASGTSGGAGPGELFFGEGSRLTVL.

The chain joins TRBV9 to TRBJ1-1; possible D gene TRBD1, 6 bases. Germline loops: CDR1 SGDLS, CDR2 YYNGEE. This CDR3 has 15 residues. V lost 0 bases and J lost 5, with 14 bases in between. The CDR3 region is CASSVGGRGATEAFF. The CDR3 DNA reads TGTGCCAGCAGCGTAGGTGGCCGGGGGGCGACTGAAGCTTTCTTT.

This chain links TRBV14 with TRBJ2-5; D unresolved. Germline CDR1 reads SGHDN; CDR2 reads FVKESK. The CDR3 has 13 amino acids. V was trimmed by 3 bases and J by 5 bases, leaving 10 bases between them. The CDR3 DNA reads as TGTGCCAGCAGCCAGAACAGTGGTGAGACCCAGTACTTC. Protein sequence: CASSQNSGETQYF.

This sequence joins TRBV5-6 and TRBJ2-7; 7 nucleotides line up with TRBD1. J lost 0 bases, V lost 4 bases, and 4 bases had no gene match. Germline lookup yields CDR1 SGHDT and CDR2 YYEEEE. This CDR3 contains 14 residues. The CDR3 sequence is CASSKDRSSYEQYF. CDR3 coding DNA: TGTGCCAGCAGCAAGGACAGGAGCTCCTACGAGCAGTACTTC.

V and J are TRBV10-3 and TRBJ1-2, with 7 bases fitting TRBD1. This CDR3 spans 15 amino acids. CDR1 is ENHRY and CDR2 is SYGVKD in the germline V gene. V lost 3 bases and J lost 4; bases outside the gene matches: 8. The CDR3 sequence is CAISDSGQAGYGYTF. In DNA, the CDR3 is TGTGCCATCAGTGATTCTGGACAGGCTGGCTATGGCTACACCTTC.

V usage is TRBV30 and J usage is TRBJ2-5; TRBD1 matches at 7 bases. The length of the CDR3 is 16 residues. With V trimmed by 8 bases and J by 5 bases, 20 bases remained unmatched. Germline V gene sequence: CDR1 GTSNPN, CDR2 SVGIG (reference sequence). The CDR3: CAGESGQGVVIETQYF. The DNA for the CDR3 is TGTGCCGGGGAGAGTGGTCAGGGGGTAGTAATTGAGACCCAGTACTTC.

This clone was found a few times. This chain uses TRBV5-1 with TRBJ2-7; 8 bases are a match to TRBD2. The CDR3 runs 15 residues. The germline V gene encodes CDR1 SGHRS and CDR2 YFSETQ. V trimming: 6 bases; J trimming: 2 bases; junction bases outside the gene matches: 10. CDR3 residues: CASTFNAGGPYEQYF. DNA for the CDR3: TGCGCCAGCACCTTTAACGCGGGGGGCCCCTACGAGCAGTACTTC.

V usage is TRBV4-1 and J usage is TRBJ2-3, with 8 bases that match TRBD1. This CDR3 is 15 amino acids long. CDR1 is MGHRA and CDR2 is YSYEKL in the germline V gene. After removal of 2 bases from V and 1 base from J, the junction contained 2 bases not matched to a gene. The CDR3 spells CASSQFRGRTDTQYF. CDR3 in DNA: TGCGCCAGCAGCCAATTCAGGGGGCGCACAGATACGCAGTATTTT.

The chain uses TRBV7-2 and TRBJ1-1, with a possible D match to TRBD1 (5 bases). Trimming pared 11 bases from V and 0 bases from J, leaving 16 bases between. Germline V gene lookup returns CDR1 SGHTA and CDR2 FQGNSA. The CDR3 totals 14 residues. CDR3 sequence reads: CAVGGATMNTEAFF. CDR3 nucleotide sequence: TGTGCCGTTGGAGGGGCAACAATGAACACTGAAGCTTTCTTT.

This clone was found once. J is TRBJ2-1 and V is TRBV30; 9 nucleotides align to TRBD2. CDR1 and CDR2 from the germline V gene are GTSNPN and SVGIG (reference sequence). Trimming at V came to 0 bases and at J to 6 bases, leaving 12 bases not matched to a gene. The CDR3 extends over 17 amino acids. DNA for the CDR3: TGTGCCTGGAGTGTAGCCCCTAGGCTAGCGGGGACCAATGAGCAGTTCTTC. As protein: CAWSVAPRLAGTNEQFF.

J is TRBJ1-2 and V is TRBV7-9; TRBD1 might be the D (5 bases). Between the trimmed V and J ends, which lost 2 bases and 4 bases, there was a span of 5 bases. The germline CDR1 and CDR2 sequences are SEHNR and FQNEAQ (reference sequence). The CDR3 spans 12 residues. The CDR3 here is CASSLQGYGYTF. The CDR3 nucleotides are TGTGCCAGCAGCTTACAGGGCTATGGCTACACCTTC.

The chain employs TRBV5-4 and TRBJ1-1; 11 positions match TRBD1. The CDR3 loop spans 14 amino acids. Germline V gene sequence: CDR1 SGHNT, CDR2 YYREEE (reference sequence). Trimming removed 4 bases from V and 6 bases from J; junction bases left unmatched: 5. For the CDR3, the DNA is TGTGCCAGCAGCCGGGGACAGGGGGGACCTGAAGCTTTCTTT. It encodes CASSRGQGGPEAFF.

The chain recombines TRBV7-2 with TRBJ1-4; maybe TRBD1 (5 bases). Between the trimmed V and J ends, which lost 6 bases and 7 bases, there was a span of 18 bases. This CDR3 has 15 amino acids. Germline values: CDR1 SGHTA, CDR2 FQGNSA. The CDR3 coding sequence is TGTGCCAGCAGGGCTACAGGCGGCGCAGGTGAAAAACTGTTTTTT. Translating it yields CASRATGGAGEKLFF.

The gene calls are TRBV4-1 and TRBJ2-7; 9 nucleotides align to TRBD1. The CDR3 is 13 amino acids. J lost 4 bases, V lost 8 bases, and 6 bases had no gene match. Per the germline V gene, CDR1 is MGHRA and CDR2 is YSYEKL. The CDR3: CASGPGTGYEQYF. The DNA for the CDR3 is TGCGCCAGCGGTCCCGGGACAGGGTACGAGCAGTACTTC.